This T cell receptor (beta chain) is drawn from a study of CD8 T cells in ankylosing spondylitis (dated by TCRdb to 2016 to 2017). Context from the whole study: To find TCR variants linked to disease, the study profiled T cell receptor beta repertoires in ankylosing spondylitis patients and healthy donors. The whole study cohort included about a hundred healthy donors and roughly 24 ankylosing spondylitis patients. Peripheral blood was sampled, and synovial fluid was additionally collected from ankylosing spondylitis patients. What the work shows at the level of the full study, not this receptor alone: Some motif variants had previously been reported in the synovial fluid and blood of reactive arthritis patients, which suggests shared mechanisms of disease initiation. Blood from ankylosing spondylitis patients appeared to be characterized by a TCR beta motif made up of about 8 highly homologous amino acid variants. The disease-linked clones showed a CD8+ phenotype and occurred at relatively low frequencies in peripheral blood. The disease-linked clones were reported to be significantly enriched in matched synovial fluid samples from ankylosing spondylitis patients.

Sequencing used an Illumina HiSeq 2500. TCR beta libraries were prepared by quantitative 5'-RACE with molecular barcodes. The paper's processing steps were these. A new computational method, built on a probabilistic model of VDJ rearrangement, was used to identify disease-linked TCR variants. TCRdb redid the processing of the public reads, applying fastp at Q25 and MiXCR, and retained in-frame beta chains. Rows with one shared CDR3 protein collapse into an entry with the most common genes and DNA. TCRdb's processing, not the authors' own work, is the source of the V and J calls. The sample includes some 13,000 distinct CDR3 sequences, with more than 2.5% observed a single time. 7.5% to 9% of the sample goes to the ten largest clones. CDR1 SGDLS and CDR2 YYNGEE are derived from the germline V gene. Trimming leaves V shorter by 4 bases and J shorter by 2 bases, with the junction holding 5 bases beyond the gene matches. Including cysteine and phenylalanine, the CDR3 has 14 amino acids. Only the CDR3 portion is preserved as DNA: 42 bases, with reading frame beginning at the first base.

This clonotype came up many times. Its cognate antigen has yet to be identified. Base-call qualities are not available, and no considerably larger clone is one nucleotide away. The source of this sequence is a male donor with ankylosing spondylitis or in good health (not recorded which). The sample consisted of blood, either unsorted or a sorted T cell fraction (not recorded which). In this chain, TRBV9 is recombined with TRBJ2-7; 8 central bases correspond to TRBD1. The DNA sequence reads TGTGCCAGCAGCCTCGGACAGGGCACCTACGAGCAGTACTTC. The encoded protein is CASSLGQGTYEQYF.